Below, 32 T cell receptor beta chains from the same sample are listed, as sequenced in a study of human T cells and chemical hapten exposure. Stated time point: patch test 1, 2 weeks after DPC sensitization. Treatment in this sample: therapeutic diphenylcyclopropenone sensitization with weekly scalp DPC. TCRdb recomputed calls from the RACE reads with MiXCR, one row per CDR3 protein. The sample records 100,000 to 150,000 distinct CDR3 sequences, roughly 13% being singletons. Sequences were derived from whole blood, sampled in connection with sensitization to the hapten diphenylcyclopropenone (DPC). These receptors were obtained from a man younger than 35 with alopecia areata. Some clones in this sample may be carry-over from other donors' samples.

This clonotype has ten or more counts. The rearrangement uses TRBV6-5 and TRBJ2-3, with 12 bases fitting TRBD2. The length of the CDR3 is 16 residues. V lost 6 bases and J lost 7; bases outside the gene matches: 11. Germline values: CDR1 MNHEY, CDR2 SVGAGI. CDR3 DNA: TGTGCCAGCAGCCTCGGACTAGCGGGGCCCACGCATACGCAGTATTTT. It codes for CASSLGLAGPTHTQYF.

Here the CDR3 reads CASSQRASANYGYTF. CDR3 nucleotide sequence: TGTGCCAGCAGCCAAAGAGCGAGTGCTAACTATGGCTACACCTTC. The chain has TRBV14 and TRBJ1-2; D ambiguous. V dropped 2 bases and J dropped 0 bases, with 10 bases sitting between them. The CDR3 loop spans 15 amino acids. Germline values: CDR1 SGHDN, CDR2 FVKESK.

V gene TRBV6-2 or TRBV6-3 combines with J gene TRBJ2-7, with D perhaps matching TRBD2 (5 bases). Germline CDR1 is MNHEY and CDR2 is SVGEGT. The CDR3 sequence is 13 residues long. V gave up 6 bases and J gave up 2 bases, with 11 bases separating them. In DNA form, the CDR3 reads TGTGCCAGCAGGTGGACGGGGACCTACGAGCAGTACGTC. Amino acids: CASRWTGTYEQYV.

This clonotype showed up many times. The gene calls are TRBV7-8 and TRBJ1-2; 8 positions match TRBD1. The CDR3 contains 13 residues. Losses at the gene ends were 5 bases for V and 6 bases for J; bases not matched to a gene: 5. The germline CDR1 and CDR2 sequences are SGHVS and FQNEAQ. CDR3 in amino acids: CASSPDREDGYTF. CDR3 sequence (DNA): TGTGCCAGCAGCCCGGACAGGGAAGATGGCTACACCTTC.

The rearrangement uses TRBV28 and TRBJ1-2, with D possibly TRBD1 on 6 matching bases. The germline CDR1 and CDR2 sequences are MDHEN and SYDVKM. The CDR3 is 14 amino acids. The ends were cut back, 3 bases at V and 4 bases at J, with 12 bases in the middle. The DNA of the CDR3 is TGTGCCAGCAGTTTCGGGGGCCTCGCCTATGGCTACACCTTC. Translated, it gives CASSFGGLAYGYTF.

This clonotype was recorded many times. The chain carries TRBV5-5 and TRBJ1-2, with 7 bases identical to TRBD1. The junction had 9 bases not matched to a gene; V was cut back by 0 bases and J by 4 bases. CDR1 is SGHKS and CDR2 is YYEKEE in the germline V gene (reference sequence). The CDR3 is 16 amino acids. This chain's CDR3 is CASSLAVTGAGYGYTF. DNA for the CDR3: TGTGCCAGCAGCTTGGCCGTAACAGGGGCGGGCTATGGCTACACCTTC.

CDR3 amino acids: CASSRDRLAKNIQYF. The CDR3 nucleotides are TGTGCCAGCAGCCGGGACAGACTAGCCAAAAACATTCAGTACTTC. The rearrangement joins TRBV14 to TRBJ2-4, with 7 bases aligning to TRBD1. The ends lost 4 bases at V and 0 bases at J; junction bases unmatched: 3. The CDR3 sequence is 15 residues long. From germline, CDR1 is SGHDN and CDR2 FVKESK.

This chain joins TRBV20-1 and TRBJ1-2, with 7 nucleotides matching TRBD1. CDR3 length: 13 amino acids. The V and J ends lost 8 bases and 0 bases, in that order; junction bases with no gene match: 6. Germline V gene sequence: CDR1 DFQATT, CDR2 SNEGSKA (reference sequence). Here the CDR3 reads CSPKQGSNYGYTF. The CDR3 coding sequence is TGCAGTCCTAAACAGGGGTCTAACTATGGCTACACCTTC.

This clonotype turned up a few times. The chain carries TRBV27 and TRBJ1-1; 7 positions agree with TRBD1. Trimming took 4 bases from V and 5 from J; bases not matched to a gene: 10. Germline V gene sequence: CDR1 MNHEY, CDR2 SMNVEV (reference sequence). This CDR3 comprises 15 residues. The CDR3 region has the DNA TGTGCCAGCAGTTCTTTACAGGGGATCTGGACTGAAGCTTTCTTT. Translated: CASSSLQGIWTEAFF.

This clonotype was seen a handful of times. The rearrangement links TRBV6-5 to TRBJ1-1; D gene unclear. V was clipped by 4 bases and J by 0 bases, with 9 bases between them. This CDR3 comprises 14 residues. Germline V gives CDR1 MNHEY, CDR2 SVGAGI. Here the CDR3 reads CASSLAHLNTEAFF. CDR3 nucleotides: TGTGCCAGCAGTTTAGCACATCTGAACACTGAAGCTTTCTTT.

This chain connects TRBV19 to TRBJ2-5, with D possibly matching TRBD1 (5 bases). Looked up from germline, CDR1 is LNHDA and CDR2 is SQIVND (reference sequence). V lost 5 bases and J 0 bases, leaving 10 bases between the germline ends. This CDR3 comprises 14 residues. In DNA form, the CDR3 reads TGTGCCAGTAGTCCTGACAGTAACCAAGAGACCCAGTACTTC. As protein: CASSPDSNQETQYF.

This clonotype was seen a handful of times. The chain couples TRBV7-3 to TRBJ2-1, with D possibly being TRBD1 (5 bases). The CDR3 length is 13 residues. CDR1 is SGHTA, CDR2 FQGTGA, per germline. Deletions cut 1 base from V and 6 bases from J, with 7 bases between. The DNA of the CDR3 is TGTGCCAGCAGCTTAATGCAGGGCAATGAGCAGTTCTTC. This sequence encodes CASSLMQGNEQFF. Complete variable domain (other parts from reference TRBV7-3 and TRBJ2-1): GAGVSQTPSNKVTEKGKYVELRCDPISGHTALYWYRQSLGQGPEFLIYFQGTGAADDSGLPNDRFFAVRPEGSVSTLKIQRTERGDSAVYLCASSLMQGNEQFFGPGTRLTVL.

The rearrangement uses TRBV13 and TRBJ2-2, with D unresolved. Trimming stripped 4 bases from V and 7 bases from J, with 13 bases between. The germline V gene encodes CDR1 PRHDT and CDR2 FYEKMQ (reference sequence). This CDR3 has 14 residues. CDR3 loop: CASSYDLGIGELFF. The CDR3 nucleotides read TGTGCCAGCAGCTATGATCTGGGAATCGGGGAGCTGTTTTTT.

The CDR3 spells CATGAGGNSYNEQFF. The CDR3 DNA sequence: TGTGCCACCGGAGCGGGAGGGAACTCCTACAATGAGCAGTTCTTC. The rearrangement uses TRBV15 and TRBJ2-1; 10 bases line up with TRBD2. This CDR3 has 15 residues. Germline values: CDR1 LNHNV, CDR2 YYDKDF (reference sequence). The V gene end was trimmed by 8 bases and the J gene end by 0 bases; junction bases not matched to a gene: 4.

This clonotype was observed a few times. This chain connects TRBV13 to TRBJ1-1; 7 nucleotides line up with TRBD1. In germline, CDR1 is PRHDT, CDR2 FYEKMQ (reference sequence). The CDR3 is made up of 16 amino acids. Trimming cost V 5 bases and J 5 bases; bases outside gene matches: 14. The CDR3 reads CASSGILTGEGTEAFF. The CDR3 coding sequence is TGTGCCAGCAGCGGTATACTTACAGGGGAGGGGACTGAAGCTTTCTTT.

V usage is TRBV3-1 and J usage is TRBJ1-1; the D is unclear. This CDR3 region has 13 residues. The V gene lost 0 bases and the J gene lost 8 bases, with 10 bases spanning the gap. Germline lookup yields CDR1 LGHDT and CDR2 YNNKEL (reference sequence). As DNA, the CDR3 is TGTGCCAGCAGCCAAGATTTCTTAGAAGAAGCTTTCTTT. It encodes CASSQDFLEEAFF. The entire variable domain, with the rest obtained from reference TRBV3-1 and TRBJ1-1, is as follows: DTAVSQTPKYLVTQMGNDKSIKCEQNLGHDTMYWYKQDSKKFLKIMFSYNNKELIINETVPNRFSPKSPDKAHLNLHINSLELGDSAVYFCASSQDFLEEAFFGQGTRLTVV.

This clonotype was picked up a small number of times. The chain joins TRBV4-1 to TRBJ2-7; a possible D gene is TRBD1 (5 bases). Germline CDR1 MGHRA, CDR2 YSYEKL. The CDR3 sequence is 15 residues long. V was clipped by 1 base and J by 1 base, with 11 bases between them. The CDR3 region is CASSQGQGESYEQYF. In DNA, the CDR3 is TGCGCCAGCAGCCAAGGGCAGGGCGAATCCTACGAGCAGTACTTC.

The table lists this clonotype with a few counts. The V call is TRBV7-9, the J call TRBJ1-2; TRBD1 matches at 7 bases. The CDR3 consists of 14 residues. CDR1 and CDR2 (germline): SEHNR, FQNEAQ (reference sequence). V dropped 5 bases and J dropped 3; count of bases not matched to a gene: 6. The CDR3 is CASSPQGPDYGYTF. Written as DNA, the CDR3 is TGTGCCAGCAGCCCACAGGGGCCCGACTATGGCTACACCTTC.

V gene TRBV7-9 combines with J gene TRBJ2-1; D is perhaps TRBD1 (5 bases). Germline V gene lookup returns CDR1 SEHNR and CDR2 FQNEAQ (reference sequence). V was clipped by 4 bases and J by 6 bases, with 22 bases between them. The CDR3 is made up of 17 amino acids. CDR3 nucleotides: TGTGCCAGCAGCTCCCTCTTCGCCCAGGGATTGGGCAATGAGCAGTTCTTC. Translated: CASSSLFAQGLGNEQFF.

This clonotype was counted many times. The gene calls are TRBV12-3 or TRBV12-4 and TRBJ1-1, with D unclear. V was cut by 1 base and J by 1 base, with 4 bases left in between. This CDR3 has 13 residues. The CDR3 spells CASSLDQNTEAFF. CDR3 bases: TGTGCCAGCAGTTTAGACCAGAACACTGAAGCTTTCTTT.

This clonotype was counted only a few times. The CDR3 sequence is CASSLNAREETQYF. The CDR3 DNA is TGTGCCAGCAGCTTAAATGCGCGGGAAGAGACCCAGTACTTC. The chain links TRBV11-2 to TRBJ2-5, with D maybe TRBD2 (5 bases). There are 14 residues in the CDR3. Germline CDR1 and CDR2: SGHAT and FQNNGV. Trimming stripped 2 bases from V and 3 bases from J, with 10 bases between.

The chain carries TRBV7-9 and TRBJ1-1; 7 bases line up with TRBD1. Germline CDR1 reads SEHNR; CDR2 reads FQNEAQ (reference sequence). The CDR3 covers 17 residues. The J segment lost 0 bases and the V segment lost 0 bases, leaving 7 bases of the junction unmatched. CDR3 nucleotide sequence: TGTGCCAGCAGCTTAGCGCGGGACAGATTTATGAACACTGAAGCTTTCTTT. Protein: CASSLARDRFMNTEAFF.

The rearrangement links TRBV18 to TRBJ2-1; TRBD2 matches at 12 bases. The V segment lost 3 bases and the J segment 7 bases; nucleotides outside the gene matches: 7. CDR3 size: 16 residues. Germline V gene data show CDR1 as KGHSH and CDR2 as LQKENI. The CDR3 DNA reads as TGTGCCAGCTCACCCCTAGCGGGGGGGCCTAAGAATGAGCAGTTCTTC. Its translation: CASSPLAGGPKNEQFF.

The gene calls are TRBV4-3 and TRBJ2-3, with 7 bases matching TRBD2. The length of the CDR3 is 18 residues. Germline CDR1 is LGHNA and CDR2 is YSLEER. J lost 2 bases, V lost 2 bases, and 13 bases had no gene match. The CDR3 sequence: CASSQSRSWGGYTDTQYF. DNA of the CDR3: TGCGCCAGCAGCCAAAGTAGAAGTTGGGGGGGATACACAGATACGCAGTATTTT.

This clonotype appeared a few times. V and J are TRBV6-2 or TRBV6-3 and TRBJ1-5, with a possible D match to TRBD1 (6 bases). The V end lost 2 bases, the J end lost 6 bases, and 11 bases lay between the germline ends. This CDR3 has 14 amino acids. Germline CDR1 reads MNHEY; CDR2 reads SVGEGT. The CDR3 DNA sequence: TGTGCCAGCAGTTACCTAGGGGGACTTCAGCCCCAGCATTTT. The encoded protein is CASSYLGGLQPQHF.

The chain uses TRBV5-4 and TRBJ2-2, with a weak D call TRBD1 (7 bases). Germline lookup yields CDR1 SGHNT and CDR2 YYREEE (reference sequence). The V end lost 5 bases, the J end lost 1 base, and 15 bases lay between the germline ends. The CDR3 length is 16 residues. CDR3: CASRRRQGGNTGELFF. The DNA of the CDR3 is TGTGCCAGCAGGCGCCGACAGGGAGGGAACACCGGGGAGCTGTTTTTT.

The rearrangement joins TRBV3-1 to TRBJ2-2, with a weak D call TRBD2 (5 bases). This CDR3 has 16 amino acids. Trimming took 1 base from V and 0 from J, leaving 9 bases between them. CDR1 LGHDT and CDR2 YNNKEL come from the germline V gene (reference sequence). CDR3 sequence: CASSQVRGSNTGELFF. CDR3 sequence (DNA): TGTGCCAGCAGCCAAGTTCGAGGGTCGAACACCGGGGAGCTGTTTTTT.

The table lists this clonotype with many counts. The J gene is TRBJ2-5, the V gene TRBV11-2, with a weak D call TRBD1 (6 bases). The CDR3 runs to 12 residues. Trimming pared 5 bases from V and 6 bases from J, leaving 10 bases between. CDR1 is SGHAT, CDR2 FQNNGV, per germline. CDR3 bases: TGTGCCAGCAGCCCAGGGGCGCAGACCCAGTACTTC. Translating gives CASSPGAQTQYF.

This chain connects TRBV19 to TRBJ2-5; TRBD2 might be the D (5 bases). Trimming stripped 2 bases from V and 2 bases from J, with 12 bases between. The CDR3 extends over 15 amino acids. Germline V gene sequence: CDR1 LNHDA, CDR2 SQIVND (reference sequence). Here the CDR3 reads CASSIKGREQETQYF. DNA of the CDR3: TGTGCCAGTAGTATAAAGGGTAGGGAGCAAGAGACCCAGTACTTC.

There are a few counts of this clonotype. This rearrangement joins TRBV20-1 to TRBJ2-3, with 10 bases aligning to TRBD2. The CDR3 runs to 14 residues. The germline V gene encodes CDR1 DFQATT and CDR2 SNEGSKA (reference sequence). Trimming removed 5 bases from V and 1 base from J; junction bases left unmatched: 3. The CDR3 sequence is CSAYSGGRTDTQYF. CDR3 nucleotide sequence: TGCAGTGCTTATAGCGGGGGGCGCACAGATACGCAGTATTTT.

The genes are TRBV3-1 and TRBJ2-1; maybe TRBD2 (5 bases). Trimming pared 1 base from V and 0 bases from J, leaving 10 bases between. This CDR3 contains 16 residues. Per the germline V gene, CDR1 is LGHDT and CDR2 is YNNKEL (reference sequence). The CDR3 loop reads CASSQGAATSYNEQFF. DNA for the CDR3: TGTGCCAGCAGCCAAGGAGCGGCCACCTCCTACAATGAGCAGTTCTTC.

The chain uses TRBV7-9 and TRBJ2-7; a weak D match, TRBD1 (6 bases). The CDR3 loop spans 13 amino acids. Trimming took 4 bases from V and 1 from J, leaving 8 bases between them. From germline, CDR1 is SEHNR and CDR2 FQNEAQ (reference sequence). The DNA for the CDR3 is TGTGCCAGCAGCTCAACAGGGTCCTACGAGCAGTACGTC. Amino acid sequence: CASSSTGSYEQYV.